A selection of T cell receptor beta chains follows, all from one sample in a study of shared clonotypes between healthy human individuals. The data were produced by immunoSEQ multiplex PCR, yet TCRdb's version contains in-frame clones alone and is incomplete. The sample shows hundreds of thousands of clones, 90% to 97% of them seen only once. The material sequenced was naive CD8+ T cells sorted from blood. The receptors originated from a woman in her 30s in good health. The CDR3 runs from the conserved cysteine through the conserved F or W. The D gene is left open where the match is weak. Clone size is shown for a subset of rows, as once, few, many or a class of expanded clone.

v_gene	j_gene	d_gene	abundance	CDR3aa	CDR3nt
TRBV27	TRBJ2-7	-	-	CASSFSVTYEQYF	TGTGCCAGCAGTTTTTCAGTAACCTACGAGCAGTACTTC
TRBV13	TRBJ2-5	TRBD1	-	CASSPQGAGETQYF	TGTGCCAGCAGCCCCCAGGGGGCGGGAGAGACCCAGTACTTC
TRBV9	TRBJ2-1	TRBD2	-	CASSVYRLAGNNEQFF	TGTGCCAGCAGCGTATACCGACTAGCGGGTAACAATGAGCAGTTCTTC
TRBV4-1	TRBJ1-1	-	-	CASSFAGTPNTEAFF	TGCGCCAGCAGCTTCGCCGGGACACCGAACACTGAAGCTTTCTTT
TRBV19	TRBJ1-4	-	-	CASSIPGIDREKLFF	TGTGCCAGTAGTATTCCCGGCATTGATCGTGAAAAACTGTTTTTT
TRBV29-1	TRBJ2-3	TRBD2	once	CSVQGLADSSTDTQYF	TGCAGCGTTCAGGGACTAGCGGATTCTAGCACAGATACGCAGTATTTT
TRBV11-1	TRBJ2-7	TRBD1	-	CASSLTGSSYEQYF	TGTGCCAGCAGCTTGACAGGGAGCTCCTACGAGCAGTACTTC
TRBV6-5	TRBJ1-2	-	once	CASSYSAGEGYGYTF	TGTGCCAGCAGTTACTCGGCAGGGGAGGGCTATGGCTACACCTTC
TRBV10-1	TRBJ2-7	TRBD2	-	CASSEGTSGLTYEQYF	TGCGCCAGCAGTGAGGGGACTAGCGGTTTAACCTACGAGCAGTACTTC
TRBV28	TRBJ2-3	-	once	CASNLPLTRGGSTDTQYF	TGTGCCAGCAATCTACCCCTGACGCGGGGCGGGAGCACAGATACGCAGTATTTT
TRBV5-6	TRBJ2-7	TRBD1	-	CASSWGTGDYEQYF	TGTGCCAGCAGCTGGGGGACAGGGGACTACGAGCAGTACTTC
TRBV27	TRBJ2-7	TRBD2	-	CASMTGGGEQYF	TGTGCCAGCATGACGGGAGGAGGCGAGCAGTACTTC
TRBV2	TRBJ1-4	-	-	CASKSWTAKTNEKLFF	TGTGCCAGCAAATCGTGGACGGCTAAAACTAATGAAAAACTGTTTTTT
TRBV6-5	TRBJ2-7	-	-	CASSYRAHYEQYF	TGTGCCAGCAGTTACCGGGCCCACTACGAGCAGTACTTC
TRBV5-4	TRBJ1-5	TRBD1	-	CASSDRDRADLPQHF	TGTGCCAGCAGCGACCGGGACAGGGCGGATCTGCCCCAGCATTTT
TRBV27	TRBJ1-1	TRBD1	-	CASSAGTGGSTEAFF	TGTGCCAGCAGTGCCGGGACAGGGGGTAGCACTGAAGCTTTCTTT
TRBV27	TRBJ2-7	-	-	CASRYRAPSSYEQYF	TGTGCCAGCAGATACAGGGCCCCAAGCTCCTACGAGCAGTACTTC
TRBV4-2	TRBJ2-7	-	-	CASSQYEGGSYEQYF	TGTGCCAGCAGCCAATATGAGGGCGGGTCCTACGAGCAGTACTTC
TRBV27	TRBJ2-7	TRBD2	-	CASSSVRTSGLYEQYF	TGTGCCAGCAGTTCTGTTCGGACTAGCGGATTATACGAGCAGTACTTC
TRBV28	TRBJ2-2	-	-	CASTGWKESGELFF	TGTGCCAGCACTGGATGGAAGGAATCCGGGGAGCTGTTTTTT
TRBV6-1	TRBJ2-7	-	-	CASFAPVEQYF	TGTGCCAGCTTTGCGCCAGTCGAGCAGTACTTC
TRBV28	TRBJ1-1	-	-	CASSPDRLNTEAFF	TGTGCCAGCAGTCCGGACAGACTGAACACTGAAGCTTTCTTT
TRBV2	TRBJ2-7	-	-	CASRRSYDEPYEQYF	TGTGCCAGCAGACGCTCCTATGACGAACCCTACGAGCAGTACTTC
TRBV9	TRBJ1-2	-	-	CASSVGGREGYTF	TGTGCCAGCAGCGTAGGAGGCCGAGAGGGCTACACCTTC
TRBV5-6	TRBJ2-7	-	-	CASSLLRATLDEQYF	TGTGCCAGCAGCTTACTCCGAGCGACTCTTGACGAGCAGTACTTC
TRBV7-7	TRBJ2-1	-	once	CASSLNIGDEQFF	TGTGCCAGCAGCTTAAATATAGGGGATGAGCAGTTCTTC
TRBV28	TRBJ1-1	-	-	CASRGRFTEAFF	TGTGCCAGCAGGGGACGGTTCACTGAAGCTTTCTTT
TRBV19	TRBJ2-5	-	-	CATRVFETQYF	TGTGCCACCAGGGTTTTTGAGACCCAGTACTTC
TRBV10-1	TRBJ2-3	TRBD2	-	CASSPIVGTGGDRTDTQYF	TGCGCCAGCAGCCCGATTGTAGGGACGGGAGGAGATCGGACAGATACGCAGTATTTT
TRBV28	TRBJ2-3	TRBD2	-	CASSLLAGHTDTQYF	TGTGCCAGCAGTTTACTAGCGGGACACACAGATACGCAGTATTTT
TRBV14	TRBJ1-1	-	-	CASSQDGTGENTEAFF	TGTGCCAGCAGCCAAGATGGGACCGGGGAGAACACTGAAGCTTTCTTT
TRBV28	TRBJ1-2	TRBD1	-	CASSTLHGTGNYGYTF	TGTGCCAGCAGTACGCTACACGGGACAGGAAACTATGGCTACACCTTC
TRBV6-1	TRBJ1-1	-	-	CASSEGAGEGTEAFF	TGTGCCAGCAGCGAAGGGGCAGGGGAGGGTACTGAAGCTTTCTTT
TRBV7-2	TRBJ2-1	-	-	CASSFMWARSYNEQFF	TGTGCCAGCAGCTTTATGTGGGCCCGTTCCTACAATGAGCAGTTCTTC
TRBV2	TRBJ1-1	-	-	CASEHGDCAFF	TGTGCCAGCGAACATGGGGACTGCGCTTTCTTT
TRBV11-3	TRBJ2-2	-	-	CASSFNTGELFF	TGTGCCAGCAGCTTCAACACCGGGGAGCTGTTTTTT
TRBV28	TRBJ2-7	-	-	CASSVSSSYEQYF	TGTGCCAGCAGTGTGTCTAGCTCCTACGAGCAGTACTTC
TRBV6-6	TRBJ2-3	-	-	CASKPSSTDTQYF	TGTGCCAGCAAGCCGTCGAGCACAGATACGCAGTATTTT
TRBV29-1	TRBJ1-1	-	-	CSGGDTEAFF	TGCAGCGGGGGGGACACTGAAGCTTTCTTT
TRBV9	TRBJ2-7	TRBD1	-	CASSEGQGYEQYF	TGTGCCAGCAGCGAGGGACAGGGGTACGAGCAGTACTTC
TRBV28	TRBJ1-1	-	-	CASRLRGYMNTEAFF	TGTGCCAGCAGGTTAAGGGGTTACATGAACACTGAAGCTTTCTTT
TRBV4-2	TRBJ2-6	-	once	CASSLTGANVLTF	TGTGCCAGCAGCCTCACAGGGGCCAACGTCCTGACTTTC
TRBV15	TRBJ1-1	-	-	CATSREGEAFF	TGTGCCACCAGCAGAGAAGGCGAAGCTTTCTTT
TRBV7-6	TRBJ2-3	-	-	CASSLAGADTQYF	TGTGCCAGCAGCTTAGCGGGAGCAGATACGCAGTATTTT
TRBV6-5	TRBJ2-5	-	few	CASAGLQRQETQYF	TGTGCCAGCGCTGGTTTACAGCGACAAGAGACCCAGTACTTC
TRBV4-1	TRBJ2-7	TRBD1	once	CASSQHGQGYEQYF	TGCGCCAGCAGCCAGCACGGACAGGGCTACGAGCAGTACTTC
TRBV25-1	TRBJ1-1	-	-	CASSGRGGTEAFF	TGTGCCAGCAGTGGGAGGGGGGGCACTGAAGCTTTCTTT
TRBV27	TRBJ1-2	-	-	CASSSRLASPNEGYTF	TGTGCCAGCAGTTCCCGACTGGCAAGCCCTAACGAGGGCTACACCTTC
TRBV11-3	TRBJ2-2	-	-	CASSLVRANTGELFF	TGTGCCAGCAGCTTAGTCCGGGCGAACACCGGGGAGCTGTTTTTT
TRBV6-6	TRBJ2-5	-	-	CASSYSNRANQETQYF	TGTGCCAGCAGTTATTCTAACAGGGCTAATCAAGAGACCCAGTACTTC
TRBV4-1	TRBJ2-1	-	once	CASSQGTRGPGYNEQFF	TGCGCCAGCAGCCAAGGGACCCGAGGACCAGGGTACAATGAGCAGTTCTTC
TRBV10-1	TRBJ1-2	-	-	CASSAALISYGYTF	TGCGCCAGCAGTGCGGCCCTTATCTCCTATGGCTACACCTTC
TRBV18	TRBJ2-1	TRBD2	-	CASSPTSGTNEQFF	TGTGCCAGCTCACCGACTAGCGGGACTAATGAGCAGTTCTTC